This TCR beta chain is drawn from a study of OX40 agonist ivuxolimab in advanced cancers. Whole-study context: The diagnoses of dose-escalation patients were hepatocellular carcinoma, melanoma, renal cell or head and neck cancer.

Samples were taken at baseline and on day 1 of cycles 4 and 7. The CDR3 loop spans 15 amino acids. Per the germline V gene, CDR1 is SGHDT and CDR2 is YYEEEE. V lost 5 bases to trimming and J lost 2 bases, with 15 bases between them. TCRdb's copy holds only in-frame clones and misses some; the assay was immunoSEQ multiplex PCR. Found here are about 94,000 clones, 88% of them singletons; the top ten hold about 0.28%. This sequence originates from an adult with an advanced solid tumor such as melanoma, head and neck, liver or kidney cancer. Material: CD4+ or CD8+ T cells sorted from blood, obtained in a trial of the OX40 agonist ivuxolimab. The chain links TRBV5-6 to TRBJ2-3; D possibly corresponds to TRBD2 (6 bases). The CDR3 spells CASSNLREPTDTQYF. The CDR3 nucleotides read TGTGCCAGCAGTAACCTCCGGGAGCCCACAGATACGCAGTATTTT.